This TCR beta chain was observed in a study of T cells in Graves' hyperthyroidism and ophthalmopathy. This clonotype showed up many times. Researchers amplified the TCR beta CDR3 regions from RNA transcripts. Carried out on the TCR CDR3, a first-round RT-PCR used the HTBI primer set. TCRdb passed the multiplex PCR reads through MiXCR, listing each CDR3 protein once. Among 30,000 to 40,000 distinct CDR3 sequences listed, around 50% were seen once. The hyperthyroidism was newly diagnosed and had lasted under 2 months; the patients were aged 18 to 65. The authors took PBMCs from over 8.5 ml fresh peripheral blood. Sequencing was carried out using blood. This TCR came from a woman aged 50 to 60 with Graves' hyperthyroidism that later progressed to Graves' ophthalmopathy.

CDR3 in DNA: TGTGCCAGCAGTTGGGGGAACACTGAAGCTTTCTTT. This translates into CASSWGNTEAFF. This chain joins TRBV6-2 or TRBV6-3 and TRBJ1-1; D not certain. The V and J ends lost 4 bases and 1 base respectively, with 4 bases between them. The CDR3 length is 12 residues. The germline gives CDR1 MNHEY, CDR2 SVGEGT.